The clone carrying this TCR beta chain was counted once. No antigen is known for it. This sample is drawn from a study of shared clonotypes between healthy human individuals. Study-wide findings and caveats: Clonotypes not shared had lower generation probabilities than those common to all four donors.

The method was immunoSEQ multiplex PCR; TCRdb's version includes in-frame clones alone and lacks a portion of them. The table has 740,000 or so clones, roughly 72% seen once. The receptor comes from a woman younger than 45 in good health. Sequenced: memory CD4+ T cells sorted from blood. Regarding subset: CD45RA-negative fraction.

CDR3 protein: CASRYSVMNTGELFF. The CDR3 nucleotides are TGTGCCAGCAGATATAGCGTAATGAACACCGGGGAGCTGTTTTTT. The rearrangement links TRBV6-1 to TRBJ2-2; tentatively, D is TRBD2 (5 bases). Germline V gives CDR1 MNHNS, CDR2 SASEGT. This CDR3 is built from 15 residues. Trimming pared 6 bases from V and 1 base from J, leaving 12 bases between.